These 16 T cell receptor beta chains were all obtained from the same sample, sequenced in a study of CD8 T cells in Susac syndrome. Random hexamers served to reverse transcribe roughly 0.45 to 1 ug RNA. TCRdb itself ran the immunoSEQ multiplex PCR reads through MiXCR, one entry per CDR3 protein. The sample records under 200,000 distinct CDR3 sequences, about 95% being singletons. Sequenced sample: CD4+ T cells from PBMCs. Source of these receptors: a human donor in good health.

V is TRBV27 and J is TRBJ1-6; D unresolved. Between the trimmed V and J ends, which lost 7 bases and 10 bases, there was a span of 17 bases. Germline V CDR1 and CDR2: MNHEY, SMNVEV (reference sequence). This CDR3 region has 14 residues. CDR3 sequence reads: CASNRAGRGSPLHF. CDR3 coding DNA: TGTGCCAGCAATCGGGCCGGCCGTGGGTCACCCCTCCACTTT.

The chain carries TRBV6-2 or TRBV6-3 and TRBJ1-2, with TRBD1 identical over 10 bases. The CDR3 runs to 17 residues. V was pared by 4 bases and J by 2 bases, with 10 bases of the junction left unmatched. Germline assignment: CDR1 MNHEY and CDR2 SVGEGT. The CDR3 sequence: CASSSRGTGESNYGYTF. CDR3 coding DNA: TGTGCCAGCAGTTCCAGAGGGACAGGGGAGTCAAACTATGGCTACACCTTC.

J is TRBJ2-1 and V is TRBV30; D unclear. The germline V and J ends were trimmed by 4 bases and 5 bases, with 15 bases remaining between them. The germline CDR1 and CDR2 sequences are GTSNPN and SVGIG (reference sequence). The CDR3 has 14 residues. The CDR3, as DNA: TGTGCCTGGAATACCGGGTCCCTCAACAATGAGCAGTTCTTC. This codes for CAWNTGSLNNEQFF.

This chain links TRBV7-2 with TRBJ2-1; 9 bases line up with TRBD1. CDR3 size: 15 residues. The V gene's germline CDR1 is SGHTA and CDR2 FQGNSA. V trimming: 5 bases; J trimming: 4 bases; junction bases outside the gene matches: 6. The CDR3 loop reads CASSTGQGFYNEQFF. CDR3 nucleotides: TGTGCCAGCAGCACCGGACAGGGGTTTTACAATGAGCAGTTCTTC.

This clonotype came up once. The V and J genes are TRBV29-1 and TRBJ2-6; D not certain. V was clipped by 3 bases and J by 2 bases, with 5 bases between them. This CDR3 region has 13 residues. Germline V gene data show CDR1 as SQVTM and CDR2 as ANQGSEA. CDR3 nucleotide sequence: TGCAGCGTTGATAGGACTGGGGCCAACGTCCTGACTTTC. Its translation: CSVDRTGANVLTF.

The V and J genes are TRBV5-6 and TRBJ2-2; TRBD2 aligns across 8 bases. CDR1 is SGHDT and CDR2 is YYEEEE in the germline V gene. V shed 7 bases and J 4 bases; nucleotides not matched to a gene: 12. This CDR3 has 16 amino acids. CDR3: CASVPRGGWPTGELFF. CDR3 DNA: TGTGCCAGCGTGCCACGGGGGGGATGGCCCACCGGGGAGCTGTTTTTT.

J is TRBJ2-1 and V is TRBV4-1; 15 positions agree with TRBD2. Germline CDR1 MGHRA, CDR2 YSYEKL. This CDR3 spans 16 amino acids. V trimming: 1 base; J trimming: 7 bases; junction bases outside the gene matches: 2. The DNA for the CDR3 is TGCGCCAGCAGCCAAGGTGGGACTAGCGGGAGGAATGAGCAGTTCTTC. Protein sequence: CASSQGGTSGRNEQFF.

V and J are TRBV30 and TRBJ1-1; D gene ambiguous. Between the trimmed V and J ends, which lost 1 base and 6 bases, there was a span of 15 bases. CDR1 is GTSNPN and CDR2 is SVGIG in the germline V gene (reference sequence). This CDR3 spans 14 amino acids. The CDR3 sequence: CAWSDWTHGAEAFF. CDR3 DNA sequence: TGTGCCTGGAGTGACTGGACCCACGGCGCTGAAGCTTTCTTT.

The chain employs TRBV12-3 or TRBV12-4 and TRBJ1-1, with TRBD1 matching 8 bases. The V and J ends lost 6 bases and 5 bases, in that order; junction bases with no gene match: 8. The CDR3 runs to 14 residues. The CDR3 here is CASRPRQGRTEAFF. DNA for the CDR3: TGTGCCAGCAGACCCCGACAGGGGAGGACTGAAGCTTTCTTT.

This chain uses TRBV29-1 with TRBJ2-3; D possibly corresponds to TRBD1 (6 bases). Germline-derived CDR1 and CDR2 are SQVTM and ANQGSEA. CDR3 length equals 13 residues. V lost 8 bases and J lost 1, with 13 bases in between. This CDR3 reads CSLQGGGTDTQYF. For the CDR3, the DNA is TGCAGCCTACAGGGTGGCGGCACAGATACGCAGTATTTT.

This clonotype came up once. The chain links TRBV5-4 to TRBJ1-6; D possibly corresponds to TRBD1 (6 bases). CDR1 and CDR2 from the germline V gene are SGHNT and YYREEE (reference sequence). The CDR3 has 17 amino acids. The germline V and J ends were trimmed by 4 bases and 10 bases, with 24 bases remaining between them. DNA of the CDR3: TGTGCCAGCAGCCCCGGAATAGAACAGGGTATCAACTCACCCCTCCACTTT. Translation gives CASSPGIEQGINSPLHF. Combining the CDR3 with reference TRBV5-4 and TRBJ1-6 gives the whole variable domain ETGVTQSPTHLIKTRGQQVTLRCSSQSGHNTVSWYQQALGQGPQFIFQYYREEENGRGNFPPRFSGLQFPNYSSELNVNALELDDSALYLCASSPGIEQGINSPLHFGNGTRLTVT.

V and J are TRBV27 and TRBJ1-2; the match to TRBD1 covers 9 bases. This CDR3 has 14 residues. V shed 6 bases and J 4 bases; nucleotides not matched to a gene: 6. CDR1 MNHEY and CDR2 SMNVEV come from the germline V gene (reference sequence). In DNA, the CDR3 is TGTGCCAGCAGAGGACAGGGGTACCGCTATGGCTACACCTTC. Encoded protein: CASRGQGYRYGYTF.

The chain carries TRBV28 and TRBJ1-6; 10 nucleotides match TRBD1. With V trimmed by 5 bases and J by 10 bases, 5 bases remained unmatched. The length of the CDR3 is 14 residues. Germline values: CDR1 MDHEN, CDR2 SYDVKM. In DNA form, the CDR3 reads TGTGCCAGCAGTCCCCGGGACAGGGGATCACCCCTCCACTTT. Its translation is CASSPRDRGSPLHF. The full variable domain, completed using reference TRBV28 and TRBJ1-6, is DVKVTQSSRYLVKRTGEKVFLECVQDMDHENMFWYRQDPGLGLRLIYFSYDVKMKEKGDIPEGYSVSREKKERFSLILESASTNQTSMYLCASSPRDRGSPLHFGNGTRLTVT.

The J gene is TRBJ2-7, the V gene TRBV29-1, with D maybe TRBD1 (5 bases). Germline loops: CDR1 SQVTM, CDR2 ANQGSEA. The CDR3 consists of 11 residues. The V end lost 6 bases, the J end lost 2 bases, and 8 bases lay between the germline ends. The DNA for the CDR3 is TGCAGCGTGGGGCAGACCTACGAGCAGTACTTC. Translating gives CSVGQTYEQYF.

The V gene is TRBV7-2, the J gene TRBJ2-7; 11 nucleotides agree with TRBD2. The germline V gene encodes CDR1 SGHTA and CDR2 FQGNSA. This CDR3 has 14 amino acids. With 4 bases clipped from V and 2 bases from J, the junction kept 1 base outside the gene matches. This chain's CDR3 is CASSSTSGAYEQYF. The DNA of the CDR3 is TGTGCCAGCAGCTCGACTAGCGGGGCCTACGAGCAGTACTTC.

The rearrangement links TRBV6-4 to TRBJ1-6, with 7 bases that match TRBD1. CDR1 is MRHNA and CDR2 is SNTAGT in the germline V gene. The V segment lost 8 bases and the J segment 6 bases; nucleotides outside the gene matches: 4. CDR3 length: 13 residues. CDR3 sequence reads: CASRQGLNSPLHF. As DNA, the CDR3 is TGTGCCAGCCGACAGGGCCTTAATTCACCCCTCCACTTT.